This record covers a single T cell receptor beta chain. Its target is unknown. TCRdb reprocessed the 5' RACE reads; each CDR3 protein has one entry and no DNA is given. Its clone listing holds roughly 420,000 distinct CDR3 sequences. Per germline, CDR1 MNHNS and CDR2 SASEGT. This CDR3 spans 12 amino acids. This entry belongs to a study of T cells expressing NK-cell markers. Overall study results and limits: In several donors, dominant CD3+CD56+NKG2C+ clones formed about 1.0-7.5% of CD8+ cells.

The sequencing input was blood T cells: a sorted CD56 or NKG2C T cell subset, CD4+ or CD8+ T cells, or bulk PBMC T cells (not recorded which). This rearrangement joins TRBV6-1 to TRBJ1-2. The receptor was derived from a woman between 18 and 75 years old in good health. The CDR3 is CATGGVAYGYTF.